The 24 T cell receptor beta chains listed next were all sequenced from one sample in a study of CD8 T cells in ankylosing spondylitis. Study-level points and caveats: What seemed typical of ankylosing spondylitis blood was a TCR beta motif built from roughly eight highly homologous variants.

TCRdb reprocessed the 5' RACE reads with MiXCR, giving one entry per CDR3 protein. The table records roughly 700,000 distinct CDR3 sequences, 15% to 20% of them present only once. Their antigens remain unidentified. Sequencing was performed on blood, either unsorted or a sorted T cell fraction (not recorded which). The receptors were sampled from a male donor with ankylosing spondylitis.

The chain links TRBV29-1 to TRBJ2-5; D remains ambiguous. Trimming took 4 bases from V and 5 from J, leaving 5 bases between them. The germline gives CDR1 SQVTM, CDR2 ANQGSEA. The CDR3 totals 10 residues. Here the CDR3 reads CSVVVETQYF. The CDR3 coding sequence is TGCAGCGTTGTGGTTGAGACCCAGTACTTC.

The table lists this clonotype with a few counts. The chain joins TRBV12-3 or TRBV12-4 to TRBJ1-5; D possibly corresponds to TRBD1 (6 bases). V was trimmed by 1 base and J by 9 bases, leaving 16 bases between them. The CDR3 has 15 residues. CDR3 sequence (DNA): TGTGCCAGCAGTTTAGGGTTGGGGGCCCCCAGGCCCCAGCATTTT. Translation: CASSLGLGAPRPQHF.

A remark on this clonotype: Germline and junction disagree at one end, which may indicate a read error. The CDR3 DNA sequence: TGTGCCAGCATCTTAGCGGGAGGGTGGACCGGGGAGCTGTTTTTT. This gives the protein CASILAGGWTGELFF. The V and J genes are TRBV7-2 and TRBJ2-2; 11 nucleotides agree with TRBD2. There are 15 residues in the CDR3. Germline CDR1 reads SGHTA; CDR2 reads FQGNSA.

J is TRBJ1-6 and V is TRBV7-2, with 7 bases that match TRBD1. V gave up 5 bases and J gave up 5 bases; unmatched junction bases: 6. The CDR3 extends over 15 amino acids. CDR1 and CDR2 (germline): SGHTA, FQGNSA. DNA for the CDR3: TGTGCCAGCAGCCAGCAACAGGGGAATAATTCACCCCTCCACTTT. Amino acids: CASSQQQGNNSPLHF. The whole variable domain, filled in from reference TRBV7-2 and TRBJ1-6, reads GAGVSQSPSNKVTEKGKDVELRCDPISGHTALYWYRQSLGQGLEFLIYFQGNSAPDKSGLPSDRFSAERTGGSVSTLTIQRTQQEDSAVYLCASSQQQGNNSPLHFGNGTRLTVT.

The genes are TRBV12-3 or TRBV12-4 and TRBJ2-7, with 9 bases identical to TRBD2. The CDR3 consists of 17 residues. J was trimmed by 5 bases and V by 5 bases; bases with no gene match: 16. The CDR3 region is CASSRFRAGGNRNEQYF. In nucleotides, the CDR3 is TGTGCCAGCAGTAGGTTCAGAGCGGGAGGCAATAGGAACGAGCAGTACTTC.

This sequence joins TRBV10-3 and TRBJ2-3, with D tentatively TRBD2 (6 bases). Per germline, CDR1 ENHRY and CDR2 SYGVKD. The CDR3 totals 16 residues. Trimming shortened V by 0 bases and J by 4 bases, and 14 bases separated the two germline ends. CDR3 region: CAISESAAGMADTQYF. The CDR3 nucleotides are TGTGCCATCAGTGAGTCTGCGGCGGGAATGGCAGATACGCAGTATTTT.

This clonotype was counted ten times or more. V is TRBV12-3 or TRBV12-4 and J is TRBJ2-1; no clear D gene. V was cut by 5 bases and J by 5 bases, with 10 bases left in between. This CDR3 is 13 amino acids long. CDR3 coding DNA: TGTGCCAGCAGTCCAGAGAAAAACAATGAGCAGTTCTTC. It is translated as CASSPEKNNEQFF.

The chain combines TRBV15 with TRBJ2-7; D remains unclear. Trimming cost V 0 bases and J 0 bases, with 12 bases left between them. Germline CDR1 LNHNV, CDR2 YYDKDF (reference sequence). The CDR3 contains 16 residues. This CDR3 reads CATSREGLAASYEQYF. CDR3 DNA: TGTGCCACCAGCAGAGAAGGTCTGGCAGCCTCCTACGAGCAGTACTTC.

CDR3 sequence (DNA): TGCAGTGGACTAGACAAGGCCTACGAGCAGTACTTC. This sequence encodes CSGLDKAYEQYF. The V call is TRBV20-1, the J call TRBJ2-7; TRBD2 might be the D (6 bases). The germline gives CDR1 DFQATT, CDR2 SNEGSKA (reference sequence). V lost 7 bases and J 2 bases, leaving 12 bases between the germline ends. This CDR3 is built from 12 residues.

This clonotype was observed a handful of times. The chain carries TRBV7-7 and TRBJ2-3, with unresolved D. V shed 5 bases and J shed 2 bases, with 11 bases lying between them. This CDR3 is 14 amino acids long. Germline values: CDR1 SSHAT, CDR2 FNYEAQ (reference sequence). Written as DNA, the CDR3 is TGTGCCAGCAGCCCTTTGCGGTTCACAGATACGCAGTATTTT. Translation: CASSPLRFTDTQYF.

This chain connects TRBV2 to TRBJ2-5; tentatively, D is TRBD1 (6 bases). CDR3 size: 13 residues. Germline V gene data show CDR1 as SNHLY and CDR2 as FYNNEI. V lost 7 bases to trimming and J lost 1 base, with 10 bases between them. CDR3 residues: CASIRDTQETQYF. CDR3 nucleotide sequence: TGTGCCAGCATCCGGGACACCCAAGAGACCCAGTACTTC. Drawing the rest from reference TRBV2 and TRBJ2-5, the complete variable domain is EPEVTQTPSHQVTQMGQEVILRCVPISNHLYFYWYRQILGQKVEFLVSFYNNEISEKSEIFDDQFSVERPDGSNFTLKIRSTKLEDSAMYFCASIRDTQETQYFGPGTRLLVL.

In DNA, the CDR3 is TGTGCCAGCAGTGAAGTGGGAAGCTATGGCTACACCTTC. As protein: CASSEVGSYGYTF. The V and J genes are TRBV2 and TRBJ1-2; no reliable D call. Looked up from germline, CDR1 is SNHLY and CDR2 is FYNNEI. Trimming shortened V by 1 base and J by 4 bases, and 7 bases separated the two germline ends. The CDR3 sequence is 13 residues long.

The chain has TRBV30 and TRBJ2-1; D gene uncertain. V lost 8 bases to trimming and J lost 7 bases, with 6 bases between them. This CDR3 is built from 9 residues. The V gene's germline CDR1 is GTSNPN and CDR2 SVGIG (reference sequence). The CDR3 loop is CATTNEQFF. The CDR3 bases are TGTGCCACAACGAATGAGCAGTTCTTC. Full variable domain (outside the CDR3, taken from reference TRBV30 and TRBJ2-1): SQTIHQWPATLVQPVGSPLSLECTVEGTSNPNLYWYRQAAGRGLQLLFYSVGIGQISSEVPQNLSASRPQDRQFILSSKKLLLSDSGFYLCATTNEQFFGPGTRLTVL.

The chain has TRBV4-1 and TRBJ1-2; D remains unclear. The CDR3 has 13 residues. V dropped 1 base and J dropped 7 bases, with 10 bases sitting between them. CDR1 is MGHRA and CDR2 is YSYEKL in the germline V gene. For the CDR3, the DNA is TGCGCCAGCAGCCAAGTGAGCGGGTTTGGCTACACCTTC. This encodes CASSQVSGFGYTF.

The table lists this clonotype with many counts. The chain employs TRBV12-3 or TRBV12-4 and TRBJ1-5; D may be TRBD1 (5 bases). The CDR3 sequence is 14 residues long. V lost 7 bases and J lost 6, with 16 bases in between. CDR3 sequence: CASTSWGGGQPQHF. The CDR3, as DNA: TGTGCCAGCACCTCTTGGGGCGGCGGTCAGCCCCAGCATTTT.

This clonotype was seen a handful of times. CDR3 protein: CASSISGLANEQFF. Written as DNA, the CDR3 is TGTGCCAGTAGTATTTCGGGGCTAGCGAATGAGCAGTTCTTC. The J gene is TRBJ2-1, the V gene TRBV19; D is possibly TRBD2 (6 bases). Germline lookup yields CDR1 LNHDA and CDR2 SQIVND (reference sequence). The CDR3 is 14 amino acids. V was trimmed by 3 bases and J by 7 bases, leaving 13 bases between them.

The table lists this clonotype with a few counts. V usage is TRBV28 and J usage is TRBJ2-7; D is perhaps TRBD2 (7 bases). Germline V gene data show CDR1 as MDHEN and CDR2 as SYDVKM. CDR3 length equals 15 residues. Trimming took off 2 bases at V and 0 bases at J, with 11 bases between the two ends. CDR3 nucleotides: TGTGCCAGCAGTTTAAGCGGGACACGCTCCTACGAGCAGTACTTC. Translating gives CASSLSGTRSYEQYF. The whole variable domain, remainder taken from reference TRBV28 and TRBJ2-7, is DVKVTQSSRYLVKRTGEKVFLECVQDMDHENMFWYRQDPGLGLRLIYFSYDVKMKEKGDIPEGYSVSREKKERFSLILESASTNQTSMYLCASSLSGTRSYEQYFGPGTRLTVT.

This chain uses TRBV11-1 with TRBJ2-7, with D perhaps matching TRBD2 (6 bases). The CDR3 runs to 15 residues. Germline V gene sequence: CDR1 SGHAT, CDR2 FQDESV (reference sequence). Trimming removed 1 base from V and 0 bases from J, with 10 bases in between. The CDR3 DNA follows: TGTGCCAGCAGCTTAGGCCCGGGGGTCTCCTACGAGCAGTACTTC. Translating gives CASSLGPGVSYEQYF.

The rearrangement links TRBV15 to TRBJ2-3; no definite D call. The germline V and J ends were trimmed by 0 bases and 8 bases, with 3 bases remaining between them. The CDR3 covers 11 residues. Germline-derived CDR1 and CDR2 are LNHNV and YYDKDF (reference sequence). The CDR3 DNA is TGTGCCACCAGCAGAGAGGGTACGCAGTATTTT. Protein: CATSREGTQYF.

The chain links TRBV27 to TRBJ2-6; TRBD1 matches at 7 bases. V was pared by 5 bases and J by 3 bases, with 4 bases of the junction left unmatched. The germline V gene encodes CDR1 MNHEY and CDR2 SMNVEV (reference sequence). The CDR3 sequence is 15 residues long. CDR3 protein: CASSLTGDGANVLTF. The CDR3 bases are TGTGCCAGCAGTCTCACAGGGGATGGGGCCAACGTCCTGACTTTC.

This clonotype has only a few counts. The rearrangement uses TRBV9 and TRBJ2-3, with D possibly being TRBD2 (6 bases). Per germline, CDR1 SGDLS and CDR2 YYNGEE. The CDR3 length is 14 residues. Trimming stripped 0 bases from V and 4 bases from J, with 9 bases between. CDR3 bases: TGTGCCAGCAGCGTAGCTAGCGCGTCAGATACGCAGTATTTT. Translation gives CASSVASASDTQYF.

The table lists this clonotype with many counts. The genes are TRBV24-1 and TRBJ2-1, with 9 bases fitting TRBD2. Germline values: CDR1 KGHDR, CDR2 SFDVKD. The CDR3 extends over 16 amino acids. With 3 bases clipped from V and 3 bases from J, the junction kept 5 bases outside the gene matches. The CDR3 region is CATSDTTSGNYNEQFF. The CDR3 DNA follows: TGTGCCACCAGTGATACGACTAGCGGTAACTACAATGAGCAGTTCTTC.

This clonotype was seen many times. As DNA, the CDR3 is TGTGCCAGCAGCTTGTTAGGGGACGACCAAGAGACCCAGTACTTC. It is translated as CASSLLGDDQETQYF. The chain recombines TRBV5-5 with TRBJ2-5; TRBD1 or TRBD2 may be the D gene (5 bases each). The CDR3 has 15 residues. The germline V and J ends were trimmed by 1 base and 0 bases, with 10 bases remaining between them. Germline loops: CDR1 SGHKS, CDR2 YYEKEE (reference sequence).

The rearrangement uses TRBV6-1 and TRBJ2-7; D is perhaps TRBD1 (6 bases). Germline V gene sequence: CDR1 MNHNS, CDR2 SASEGT. V lost 6 bases, J lost 2 bases, and 14 bases lay in between. CDR3 size: 14 residues. The CDR3 region is CASRFRDNAYEQYF. The CDR3 region has the DNA TGTGCCAGCAGGTTTCGGGACAATGCCTACGAGCAGTACTTC.